This TCR beta chain was retrieved from a study of T cells in women clearing cervical HPV infection. Study information: Women with histologically confirmed HPV16-related CIN3 or worse, 2 with invasive cancer, served as cases. No precancer developed; the control's incident HPV16 infection cleared within 12 months.

All participants had a single incident cervical HPV16 infection, and prevalent HPV16 infections were excluded. Some clones are missing from TCRdb's copy, which holds only in-frame ones; the method was immunoSEQ multiplex PCR. The sample totals 23,000 or so clones; its top ten clones hold about 23%. Per the germline V gene, CDR1 is SGHDN and CDR2 is FVKESK. The length of the CDR3 is 12 residues. As concerns this clone: Its antigen is unknown. The CDR3 end falls 3 residues outside the read, so it is completed with the germline J gene.

Study results and caveats: Cases and controls were distinguished at AUC roughly 0.83 by richness and V genes.

Sequencing used blood buffy coat. The rearrangement joins TRBV14 to TRBJ2-3; no reliable D call. This sequence originates from a woman aged 18 to 69 with a cervical HPV16 infection that either progressed to CIN3+ or cleared (not recorded which). CDR3 bases read: TGTGCCAGCAGCTCCCGACAAGAGACG. This codes for CASSSRQET. The CDR3, in full, reads CASSSRQETQYF.